This is a list of T cell receptor beta chains from one sample in a study of blood T cell repertoires in COVID-19. TCRdb keeps only in-frame clones here, not all; method: immunoSEQ multiplex PCR. The table has 180,000 or so clones, roughly 84% seen once; the top ten hold roughly 13%. Sequenced material: PBMCs or T cells enriched from blood (not recorded which). The receptors were sampled from an older woman who had recovered from COVID-19. The CDR3 runs from the conserved cysteine through the conserved F or W. D genes are given only for firm matches. The size field is filled for only some rows; it gives once, few, many or a size class.

>TRBV19|NA|TRBJ2-1|TRBD1
TGTGCCAGTAGTATAGGGTGGCAGGGGGACGTGAATGAGCAGTTCTTC
CASSIGWQGDVNEQFF
>TRBV6-5|NA|TRBJ1-1|NA
TGTGCCAGCCGGTCCCAGGGGAACACTGAAGCTTTCTTT
CASRSQGNTEAFF
>TRBV3-1/TRBV3-2|few|TRBJ1-2|NA
TGTGCCAGCAGCCTGAGGGGGGGCGCAGATGGCTACACCTTC
CASSLRGGADGYTF
>TRBV6-5|NA|TRBJ1-6|TRBD1
TGTGCCAGCAGGCCCGGGACAGGGGATTCACCCCTCCACTTT
CASRPGTGDSPLHF
>TRBV18|NA|TRBJ2-2|NA
TGTGCCAGCTCATCATCTATGGACACCGGGGAGCTGTTTTTT
CASSSSMDTGELFF
>TRBV27|NA|TRBJ2-7|TRBD1
TGTGCCAGCATTAAAAACAGGGGGCGGGGCGAGCAGTACTTC
CASIKNRGRGEQYF
>TRBV3-1/TRBV3-2|once|TRBJ2-7|NA
TGTGCCAGCAGCCAAGACCCCCGCGGCACCTACGAGCAGTACTTC
CASSQDPRGTYEQYF
>TRBV30|NA|TRBJ2-7|TRBD2
TGTGCCTGGGTGGAGGGACTAGCGGGGGCGAAGCAGTACTTC
CAWVEGLAGAKQYF
>TRBV2|NA|TRBJ2-2|TRBD2
TGTGCCAGCAGACCACTAGCGGGAGCGGCCGGGGAGCTGTTTTTT
CASRPLAGAAGELFF
>TRBV27|NA|TRBJ1-6|NA
TGTGCCAGCACCACCGGGACATATAATTCACCCCTCCACTTT
CASTTGTYNSPLHF
>TRBV5-1|NA|TRBJ2-5|NA
TGCGCCAGCAGCTTGGGCAGGGGTGAGACCCAGTACTTC
CASSLGRGETQYF
>TRBV3-1/TRBV3-2|NA|TRBJ1-1|TRBD1
TGTGCCAGCAGCCCCCTACAGGGGTGGACTGAAGCTTTCTTT
CASSPLQGWTEAFF
>TRBV4-1|NA|TRBJ1-4|TRBD1
TGCGCCAGCAGCCAAGTGATGGGACAGGGTTATGAAAAACTGTTTTTT
CASSQVMGQGYEKLFF
>TRBV28|NA|TRBJ1-5|NA
TGTGCCAGCAACACAGTCAATCAGCCCCAGCATTTT
CASNTVNQPQHF
>TRBV5-4|NA|TRBJ1-6|TRBD1
TGTGCCAGCAGCTACGGACAGGCCTATAATTCACCCCTCCACTTT
CASSYGQAYNSPLHF
>TRBV5-1|NA|TRBJ2-1|NA
TGCGCCAGCAGCCCGAAACTAGGGCCGGGTGAGCAGTTCTTC
CASSPKLGPGEQFF
>TRBV11-2|NA|TRBJ1-1|NA
TGTGCCAGCAGCTTTCTTTACACTGAAGCTTTCTTT
CASSFLYTEAFF
>TRBV5-1|NA|TRBJ1-4|TRBD1
TGCGCCAGCAGCCCATACAGGGGAGGAGGGGAAAAACTGTTTTTT
CASSPYRGGGEKLFF
>TRBV7-8|NA|TRBJ1-6|NA
TGTGCCAGCAGCTATGTGGCAGGGAATTCACCCCTCCACTTT
CASSYVAGNSPLHF
>TRBV6-1|NA|TRBJ2-2|TRBD2
TGTGCCAGCAGTGATCTGGGAGGGGTGGCCGGGGAGCTGTTTTTT
CASSDLGGVAGELFF
>TRBV9|NA|TRBJ2-5|TRBD1
TGTGCCAGCAGCGTAGTTCCTTTAGGGGGCCTGGAGACCCAGTACTTC
CASSVVPLGGLETQYF
>TRBV5-1|few|TRBJ2-1|TRBD1
TGCGCCAGCAGCTTGGGGAAGAGACAGGGACCACCCTACAATGAGCAGTTCTTC
CASSLGKRQGPPYNEQFF
>TRBV4-2|NA|TRBJ1-1|NA
TGTGCCAGCAGCCAAGATCATGGCAGTAGCATGAACACTGAAGCTTTCTTT
CASSQDHGSSMNTEAFF
>TRBV10-2|NA|TRBJ2-1|TRBD2
TGCGCCAGCAGTGATCTGAGTGGGACTAGCCACAATGAGCAGTTCTTC
CASSDLSGTSHNEQFF
>TRBV9|few|TRBJ1-2|TRBD1
TGTGCCAGCAGCGCGGACAGGGGGCGTCGTGGCTACACCTTC
CASSADRGRRGYTF
>TRBV11-2|few|TRBJ1-2|NA
TGTGCCAGCAGCTTAGGACAACAGGGTGGCGGCTACACCTTC
CASSLGQQGGGYTF
>TRBV4-1|NA|TRBJ1-2|NA
TGCGCCAGCAGCCCGGCGGGCACCCAGAATGGTGGCTACACCTTC
CASSPAGTQNGGYTF
>TRBV3-1/TRBV3-2|NA|TRBJ1-1|NA
TGTGCCAGCAGCCAAGTTTCGAGAGGGTCTGAAGCTTTCTTT
CASSQVSRGSEAFF
>TRBV19|few|TRBJ2-7|NA
TGTGCCAGTTCTATAGGGCGCGGCTACGAGCAGTACTTC
CASSIGRGYEQYF
>TRBV4-1|NA|TRBJ1-1|TRBD1
TGCGCCAGCAGCCACCCCAGGACAGGGGGCGCGAGCACTGAAGCTTTCTTT
CASSHPRTGGASTEAFF
>TRBV7-6|NA|TRBJ1-2|NA
TGTGCCAGCAGTCCCCAGATTTCTAACTATGGCTACACCTTC
CASSPQISNYGYTF
>TRBV5-1|NA|TRBJ2-1|NA
TGCGCCAGCAGCTTGGTTTCCGGGAGCTACAATGAGCAGTTCTTC
CASSLVSGSYNEQFF
>TRBV20-1|NA|TRBJ2-1|NA
TGCAGTGCGAGTGAACAGGGTGGGCAGTTCTTC
CSASEQGGQFF
>TRBV28|NA|TRBJ1-5|TRBD1
TGTGCCAGCAGTTTAGGGGGACAGGGAGGCAATCAGCCCCAGCATTTT
CASSLGGQGGNQPQHF
>TRBV28|NA|TRBJ2-2|NA
TGTGCCAGCAGTTTACGGGAGAGCGTCACCGGGGAGCTGTTTTTT
CASSLRESVTGELFF
>TRBV10-1|once|TRBJ1-1|TRBD1
TGCGCCAGCAGCGGGGACAGAAACACTGAAGCTTTCTTT
CASSGDRNTEAFF
>TRBV13|NA|TRBJ1-5|NA
TGTGCCAGCAGCCGGAGGGGCGCCGGTCGGAATCAGCCCCAGCATTTT
CASSRRGAGRNQPQHF
>TRBV6-5|NA|TRBJ1-2|NA
TGTGCCAGTGCAAAACAGGGAGACTATGGCTACACCTTC
CASAKQGDYGYTF
>TRBV5-1|NA|TRBJ1-2|NA
TGCGCCAGCAGCTCCGAACAGGGAATCTATGGCTACACCTTC
CASSSEQGIYGYTF
>TRBV19|NA|TRBJ2-3|NA
TGTGCCAGTAGTATCCGACCGGAGGGGATCGCAGATACGCAGTATTTT
CASSIRPEGIADTQYF